This TCR beta chain was observed in a study of identical twins. A single record per CDR3 protein comes from TCRdb applying MiXCR to the 5' RACE reads. This sample carries some 710,000 distinct CDR3 sequences, 6% to 6.5% of them seen once, and the ten largest clones take around 1.9%. Study-wide results and caveats: Alpha sequences out of frame and shared by twins had excess low generation probability. For monozygotic twins, models underestimated out-of-frame TCR alpha sharing. Among beta out-of-frame sequences, excess sharing between twins appeared weaker.

The germline CDR1 and CDR2 sequences are MNHNS and SASEGT. The CDR3 is 14 amino acids. Trimming took 6 bases from V and 3 from J; bases not matched to a gene: 5. This clonotype was found many times. Its antigen remains unknown. This TCR came from a man between 18 and 29 years old in good health. Sequenced sample: naive T cells sorted from blood. The chain employs TRBV6-1 and TRBJ2-1; 7 bases are shared with TRBD1. The CDR3 region is CASRGQTSYNEQFF. The CDR3 nucleotides are TGTGCCAGCAGGGGACAGACAAGCTACAATGAGCAGTTCTTC.